A selection of T cell receptor beta chains follows, all from one sample in a study of shared clonotypes between healthy human individuals. Using immunoSEQ multiplex PCR, the repertoire was profiled, and TCRdb retains in-frame clones only, with some absent. The table records fewer than 1 million clones, 90% to 97% of them present only once. Sequencing was performed on naive CD8+ T cells sorted from blood. Every receptor here comes from a man aged 30 to 39 in good health. The CDR3 runs from the conserved cysteine through the conserved F or W. The D gene is left open where the match is weak. Only some rows state a clone size, as once, few, many or a class for expanded clones.

TRBV9,TRBJ2-1,TRBD2,NA,TGTGCCAGCAGCGTAGAGGCGGGAGGGGGCGATTTGAATGAGCAGTTCTTC,CASSVEAGGGDLNEQFF
TRBV5-6,TRBJ2-7,TRBD1,NA,TGTGCCACTCGGACCGGGGCACAGGGGGTGTACGAGCAGTACTTC,CATRTGAQGVYEQYF
TRBV5-8,TRBJ2-7,TRBD2,NA,TGTGCCAGCAGCAACCGGGCTAGCGGGAGATTGGTTTACGAGCAGTACTTC,CASSNRASGRLVYEQYF
TRBV7-6,TRBJ2-7,NA,once,TGTGCCAGCAGCTTAGAGTCCCCAGGATGGGACGAGCAGTACTTC,CASSLESPGWDEQYF
TRBV7-9,TRBJ2-7,NA,NA,TGTGCCAGCAGTCAATGGGGGTTGAGCTACGAGCAGTACTTC,CASSQWGLSYEQYF
TRBV10-2,TRBJ2-1,NA,NA,TGCGCCAGCAGTGGCCCCGACTGGAGTGGGCAGTTCTTC,CASSGPDWSGQFF
TRBV5-1,TRBJ1-1,TRBD1,NA,TGCGCCAGCAGCTTGGTGGACAGGGGATCCACTGAAGCTTTCTTT,CASSLVDRGSTEAFF
TRBV2,TRBJ2-1,NA,few,TGTGCCAGCAGGGACTCCTACAATGAGCAGTTCTTC,CASRDSYNEQFF
TRBV7-2,TRBJ2-3,TRBD2,NA,TGTGCCAGCAGCTTAGGGGCTAGCGGGAGCACAGATACGCAGTATTTT,CASSLGASGSTDTQYF
TRBV5-1,TRBJ2-3,TRBD1,NA,TGCGCCAGCAGCTTGGAAAGGGACAGGGACATAGATACGCAGTATTTT,CASSLERDRDIDTQYF
TRBV5-6,TRBJ2-4,TRBD2,NA,TGTGCCAGCAGCTTGGGAGCTAGCGGGTTCAAAAACATTCAGTACTTC,CASSLGASGFKNIQYF
TRBV10-3,TRBJ2-7,TRBD2,NA,TGTGCCATCTTGAGCGGGAGCGGGGAGCAGTACTTC,CAILSGSGEQYF
TRBV6-6,TRBJ1-5,NA,NA,TGTGCCAGCAGTTGGACAGTAGAACCAAGCAATCAGCCCCAGCATTTT,CASSWTVEPSNQPQHF
TRBV7-8,TRBJ1-2,TRBD1,NA,TGTGCCAGCAGCCCATACAGGGGAGCGGGGGGCTACACCTTC,CASSPYRGAGGYTF
TRBV27,TRBJ2-1,TRBD2,NA,TGTGCCAGCAAAGCGGGAGGAGCCTACAATGAGCAGTTCTTC,CASKAGGAYNEQFF